Listed below are T cell receptor beta chains from one sample, sequenced in a study of cytomegalovirus exposure and HLA in healthy donors. The table came from immunoSEQ multiplex PCR; TCRdb's copy has only in-frame clones and leaves some out. In total, the table holds under 200,000 clones. The material sequenced was PBMCs. Source of these receptors: a man aged 25 to 40 in good health and CMV-seronegative. The CDR3 runs from the conserved cysteine through the conserved F or W. Each record gives: V gene, J gene, CDR3 length, D gene, CDR3 protein, CDR3 DNA. The D gene is left open where the match is weak.

TRBV2	TRBJ1-1	14	TRBD1	CARDNHRDSTEAFF	TGTGCCAGAGATAATCACCGGGACAGCACTGAAGCTTTCTTT
TRBV30	TRBJ1-6	16	TRBD1	CAWSLSRTGGNSPLHF	TGTGCCTGGAGCCTCTCACGGACAGGGGGGAATTCACCCCTCCACTTT
TRBV7-8	TRBJ2-1	16	NA	CASSPEGVSSYNEQFF	TGTGCCAGCAGCCCCGAGGGTGTTAGCTCCTACAATGAGCAGTTCTTC
TRBV2	TRBJ1-4	14	TRBD1	CASSQGQGNEKLFF	TGTGCCAGCAGTCAAGGACAGGGGAATGAAAAACTGTTTTTT
TRBV5-1	TRBJ2-7	12	NA	CASAGQGYEQYF	TGCGCCAGCGCCGGGCAGGGTTACGAGCAGTACTTC
TRBV4-1	TRBJ2-7	14	NA	CASSPFKGSYEQYF	TGCGCCAGCAGCCCTTTTAAGGGGTCCTACGAGCAGTACTTC
TRBV2	TRBJ1-2	14	NA	CATKVDIGRYGYTF	TGTGCCACCAAGGTGGACATAGGCCGATATGGCTACACCTTC
TRBV11-1	TRBJ2-1	14	NA	CASSLAGLDNEQFF	TGTGCCAGCAGCTTAGCGGGGCTCGACAATGAGCAGTTCTTC
TRBV9	TRBJ2-7	14	NA	CASSEGQSSYEQYF	TGTGCCAGCAGCGAAGGACAGTCGTCCTACGAGCAGTACTTC
TRBV19	TRBJ2-3	16	TRBD2	CASSIRGRALEDTQYF	TGTGCCAGTAGTATAAGAGGGAGGGCCCTAGAAGATACGCAGTATTTT